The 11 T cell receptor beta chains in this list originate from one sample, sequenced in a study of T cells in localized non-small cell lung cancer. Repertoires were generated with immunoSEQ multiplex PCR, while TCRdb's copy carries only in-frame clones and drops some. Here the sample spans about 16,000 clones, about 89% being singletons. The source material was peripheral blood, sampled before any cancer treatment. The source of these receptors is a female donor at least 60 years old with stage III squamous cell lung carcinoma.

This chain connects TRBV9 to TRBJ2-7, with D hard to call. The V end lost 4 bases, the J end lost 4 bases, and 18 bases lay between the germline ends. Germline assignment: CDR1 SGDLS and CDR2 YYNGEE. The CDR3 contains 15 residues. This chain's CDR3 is CASSPTLVLGYEQYF. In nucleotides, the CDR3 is TGTGCCAGCAGCCCCACTCTGGTGCTGGGTTACGAGCAGTACTTC.

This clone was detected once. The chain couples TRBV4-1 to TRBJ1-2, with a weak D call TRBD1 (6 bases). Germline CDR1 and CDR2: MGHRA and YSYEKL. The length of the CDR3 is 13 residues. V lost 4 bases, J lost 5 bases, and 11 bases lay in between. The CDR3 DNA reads TGCGCCAGCAGCCCCACCACAGGGTATGGCTACACCTTC. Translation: CASSPTTGYGYTF.

The CDR3 is CASSGGQGREQYF. The CDR3 coding sequence is TGTGCCAGTAGTGGAGGACAGGGTCGCGAGCAGTACTTC. This chain joins TRBV19 and TRBJ2-7, with 8 bases fitting TRBD1. The V gene end was trimmed by 5 bases and the J gene end by 6 bases; junction bases not matched to a gene: 6. From germline, CDR1 is LNHDA and CDR2 SQIVND (reference sequence). CDR3 size: 13 residues. The full variable domain, rest sourced from reference TRBV19 and TRBJ2-7, is DGGITQSPKYLFRKEGQNVTLSCEQNLNHDAMYWYRQDPGQGLRLIYYSQIVNDFQKGDIAEGYSVSREKKESFPLTVTSAQKNPTAFYLCASSGGQGREQYFGPGTRLTVT.

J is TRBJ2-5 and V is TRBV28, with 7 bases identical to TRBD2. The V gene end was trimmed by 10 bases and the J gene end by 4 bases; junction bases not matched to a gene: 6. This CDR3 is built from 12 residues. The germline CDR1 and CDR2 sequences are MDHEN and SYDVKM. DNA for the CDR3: TGTGCCACCACAGCGGGAAGAGAGACCCAGTACTTC. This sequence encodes CATTAGRETQYF.

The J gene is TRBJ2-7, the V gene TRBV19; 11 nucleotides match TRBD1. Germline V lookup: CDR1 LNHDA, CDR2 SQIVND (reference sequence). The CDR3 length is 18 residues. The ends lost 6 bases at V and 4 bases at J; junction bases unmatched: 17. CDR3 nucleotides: TGTGCCAGTAGCGGTCAAGGACAGGGGGCAACCTCGGCGTACGAGCAGTACTTC. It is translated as CASSGQGQGATSAYEQYF.

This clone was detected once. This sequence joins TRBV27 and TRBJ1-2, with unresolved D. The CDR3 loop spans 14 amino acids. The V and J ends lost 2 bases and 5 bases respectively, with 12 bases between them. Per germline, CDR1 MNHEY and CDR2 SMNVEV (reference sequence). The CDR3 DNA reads TGTGCCAGCAGTTTAAGGCGGACCGATTATGGCTACACCTTC. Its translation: CASSLRRTDYGYTF.

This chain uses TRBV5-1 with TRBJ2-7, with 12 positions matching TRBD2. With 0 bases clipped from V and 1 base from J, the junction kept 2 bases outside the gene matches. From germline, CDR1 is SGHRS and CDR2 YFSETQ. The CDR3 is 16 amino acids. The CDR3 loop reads CASSLGGLAGSYEQYF. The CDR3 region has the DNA TGCGCCAGCAGCTTGGGTGGACTAGCGGGATCCTACGAGCAGTACTTC.

The CDR3 reads CASSSYYEQYF. The CDR3 coding sequence is TGTGCCAGCAGCTCTTACTACGAGCAGTACTTC. The gene calls are TRBV28 and TRBJ2-7; D gene uncertain. Per the germline V gene, CDR1 is MDHEN and CDR2 is SYDVKM. The ends were cut back, 6 bases at V and 3 bases at J, with 6 bases in the middle. The CDR3 loop spans 11 amino acids. Using reference TRBV28 and TRBJ2-7 for the parts outside the CDR3, the full variable domain is DVKVTQSSRYLVKRTGEKVFLECVQDMDHENMFWYRQDPGLGLRLIYFSYDVKMKEKGDIPEGYSVSREKKERFSLILESASTNQTSMYLCASSSYYEQYFGPGTRLTVT.

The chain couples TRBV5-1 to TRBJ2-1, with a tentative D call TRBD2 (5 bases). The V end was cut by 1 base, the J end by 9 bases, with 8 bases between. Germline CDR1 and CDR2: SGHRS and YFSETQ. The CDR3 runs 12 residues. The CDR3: CASSLYGGEQFF. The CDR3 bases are TGCGCCAGCAGCTTGTACGGAGGTGAGCAGTTCTTC.

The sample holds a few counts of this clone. The CDR3: CASSSTGAMRGETQYF. The CDR3 nucleotides read TGCGCCAGCAGCTCCACAGGGGCGATGCGCGGAGAGACCCAGTACTTC. The genes are TRBV5-1 and TRBJ2-5; 7 nucleotides match TRBD1. Germline values: CDR1 SGHRS, CDR2 YFSETQ. This CDR3 has 16 amino acids. With V trimmed by 3 bases and J by 4 bases, 12 bases remained unmatched.

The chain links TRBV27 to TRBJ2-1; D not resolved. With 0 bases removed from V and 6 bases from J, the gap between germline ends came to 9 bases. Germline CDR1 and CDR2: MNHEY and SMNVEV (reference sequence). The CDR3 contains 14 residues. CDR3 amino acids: CASSLSMESNEQFF. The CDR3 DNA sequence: TGTGCCAGCAGTTTATCGATGGAGTCCAATGAGCAGTTCTTC.